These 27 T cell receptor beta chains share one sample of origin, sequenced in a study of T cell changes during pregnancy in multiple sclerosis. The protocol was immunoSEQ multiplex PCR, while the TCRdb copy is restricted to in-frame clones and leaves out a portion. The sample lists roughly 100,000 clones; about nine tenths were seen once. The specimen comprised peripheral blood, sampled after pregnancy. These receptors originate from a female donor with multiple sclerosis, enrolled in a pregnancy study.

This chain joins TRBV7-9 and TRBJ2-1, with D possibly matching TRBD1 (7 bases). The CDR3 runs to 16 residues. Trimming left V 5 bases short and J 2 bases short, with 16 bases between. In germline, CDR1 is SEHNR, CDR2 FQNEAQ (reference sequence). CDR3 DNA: TGTGCCAGCAGCCCCCAGACAGGGAGGACCTACAATGAGCAGTTCTTC. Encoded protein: CASSPQTGRTYNEQFF.

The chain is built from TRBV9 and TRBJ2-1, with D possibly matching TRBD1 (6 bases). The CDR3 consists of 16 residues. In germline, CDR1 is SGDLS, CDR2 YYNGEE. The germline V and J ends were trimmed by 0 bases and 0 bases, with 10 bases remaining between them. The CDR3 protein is CASSVEVRGSYNEQFF. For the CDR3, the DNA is TGTGCCAGCAGCGTAGAGGTCAGGGGCTCCTACAATGAGCAGTTCTTC. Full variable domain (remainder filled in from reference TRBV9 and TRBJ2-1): DSGVTQTPKHLITATGQRVTLRCSPRSGDLSVYWYQQSLDQGLQFLIQYYNGEERAKGNILERFSAQQFPDLHSELNLSSLELGDSALYFCASSVEVRGSYNEQFFGPGTRLTVL.

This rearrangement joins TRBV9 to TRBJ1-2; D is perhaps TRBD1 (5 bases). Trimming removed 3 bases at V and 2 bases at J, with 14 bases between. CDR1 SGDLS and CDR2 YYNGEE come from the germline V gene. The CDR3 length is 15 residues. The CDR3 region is CASSAETATNYGYTF. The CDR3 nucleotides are TGTGCCAGCAGCGCGGAGACAGCGACGAACTATGGCTACACCTTC.

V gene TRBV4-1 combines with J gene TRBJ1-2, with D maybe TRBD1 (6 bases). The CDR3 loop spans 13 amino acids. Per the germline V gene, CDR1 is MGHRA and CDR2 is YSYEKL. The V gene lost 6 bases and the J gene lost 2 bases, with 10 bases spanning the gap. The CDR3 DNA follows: TGCGCCAGCAGACGAACAGGGAACTATGGCTACACCTTC. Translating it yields CASRRTGNYGYTF.

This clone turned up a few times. The CDR3 coding sequence is TGCAGCGTCCCTCGGGACAGTGAAGCTTTCTTT. Its translation: CSVPRDSEAFF. The gene calls are TRBV29-1 and TRBJ1-1, with TRBD1 identical over 7 bases. This CDR3 is 11 amino acids long. Germline V gives CDR1 SQVTM, CDR2 ANQGSEA. V shed 6 bases and J 7 bases; nucleotides not matched to a gene: 5.

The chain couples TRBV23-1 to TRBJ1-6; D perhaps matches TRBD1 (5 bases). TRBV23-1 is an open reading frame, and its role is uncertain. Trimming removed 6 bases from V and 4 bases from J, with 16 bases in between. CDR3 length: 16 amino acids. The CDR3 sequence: CASRRDPGEYNSPLHF. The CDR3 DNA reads TGCGCCAGCAGACGGGACCCGGGGGAATATAATTCACCCCTCCACTTT.

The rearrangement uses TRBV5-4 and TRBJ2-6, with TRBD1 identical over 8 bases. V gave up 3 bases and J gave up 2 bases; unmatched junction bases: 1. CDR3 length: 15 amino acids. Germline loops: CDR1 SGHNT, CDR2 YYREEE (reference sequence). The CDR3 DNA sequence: TGTGCCAGCAGCTCAGGGGGCACTGGGGCCAACGTCCTGACTTTC. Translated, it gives CASSSGGTGANVLTF.

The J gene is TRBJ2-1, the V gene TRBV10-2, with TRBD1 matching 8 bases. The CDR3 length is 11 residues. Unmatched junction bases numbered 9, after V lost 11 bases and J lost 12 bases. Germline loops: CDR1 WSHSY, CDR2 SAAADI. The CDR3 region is CAVQQGEMQFF. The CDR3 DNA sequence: TGCGCCGTACAACAGGGGGAGATGCAGTTCTTC.

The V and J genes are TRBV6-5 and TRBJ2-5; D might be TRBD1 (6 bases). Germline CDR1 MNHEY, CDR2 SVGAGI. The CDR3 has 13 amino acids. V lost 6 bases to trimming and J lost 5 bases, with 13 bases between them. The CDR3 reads CASSRGLEETQYF. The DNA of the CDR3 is TGTGCCAGCAGCAGGGGTTTGGAGGAGACCCAGTACTTC.

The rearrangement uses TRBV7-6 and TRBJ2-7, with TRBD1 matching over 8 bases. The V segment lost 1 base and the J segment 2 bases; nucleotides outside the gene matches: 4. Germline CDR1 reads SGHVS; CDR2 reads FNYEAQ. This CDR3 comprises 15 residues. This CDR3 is CASSLGDRTPYEQYF. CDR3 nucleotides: TGTGCCAGCAGCTTAGGGGACAGGACGCCCTACGAGCAGTACTTC.

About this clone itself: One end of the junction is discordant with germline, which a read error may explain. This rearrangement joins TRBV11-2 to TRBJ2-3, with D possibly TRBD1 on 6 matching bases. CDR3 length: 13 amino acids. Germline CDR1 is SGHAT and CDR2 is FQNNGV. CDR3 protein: CASSLDRSDTQYF. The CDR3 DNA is TGTGCCAGCAGCCTAGACAGGTCAGATACGCAGTATTTT.

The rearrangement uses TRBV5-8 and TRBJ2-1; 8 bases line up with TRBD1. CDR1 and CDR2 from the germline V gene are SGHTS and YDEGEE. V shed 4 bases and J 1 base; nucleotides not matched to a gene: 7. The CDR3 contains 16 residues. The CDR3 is CASSVMTGVSYNEQFF. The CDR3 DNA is TGTGCCAGCAGCGTAATGACAGGGGTATCCTACAATGAGCAGTTCTTC. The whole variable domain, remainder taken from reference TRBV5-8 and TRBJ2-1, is EAGVTQSPTHLIKTRGQQATLRCSPISGHTSVYWYQQALGLGLQFLLWYDEGEERNRGNFPPRFSGRQFPNYSSELNVNALELEDSALYLCASSVMTGVSYNEQFFGPGTRLTVL.

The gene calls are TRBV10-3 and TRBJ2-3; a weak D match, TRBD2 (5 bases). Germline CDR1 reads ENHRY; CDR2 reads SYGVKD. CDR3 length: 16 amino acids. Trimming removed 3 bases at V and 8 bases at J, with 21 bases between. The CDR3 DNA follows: TGTGCCATCAGTGAATTATCTTTTACTAGTACGGGTACGCAGTATTTT. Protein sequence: CAISELSFTSTGTQYF.

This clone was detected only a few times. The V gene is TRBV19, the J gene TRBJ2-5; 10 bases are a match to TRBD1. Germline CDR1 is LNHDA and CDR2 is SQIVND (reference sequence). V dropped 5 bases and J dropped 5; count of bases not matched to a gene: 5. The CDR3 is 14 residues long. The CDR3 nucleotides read TGTGCCAGTAGTGGACAGGGGGTCTGGGAGACCCAGTACTTC. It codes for CASSGQGVWETQYF.

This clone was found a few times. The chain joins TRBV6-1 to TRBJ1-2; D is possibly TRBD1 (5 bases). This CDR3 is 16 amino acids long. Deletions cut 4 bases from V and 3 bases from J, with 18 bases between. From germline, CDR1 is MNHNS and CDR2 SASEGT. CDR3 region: CASSVNSRWTHYGYTF. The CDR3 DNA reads TGTGCCAGCAGTGTAAATTCCCGGTGGACACACTATGGCTACACCTTC.

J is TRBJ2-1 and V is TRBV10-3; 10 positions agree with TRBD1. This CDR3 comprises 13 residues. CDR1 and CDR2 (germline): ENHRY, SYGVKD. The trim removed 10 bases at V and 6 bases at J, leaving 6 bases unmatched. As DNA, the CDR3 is TGTGCCACGGGGGGGACAGGGGTCAATGAGCAGTTCTTC. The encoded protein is CATGGTGVNEQFF.

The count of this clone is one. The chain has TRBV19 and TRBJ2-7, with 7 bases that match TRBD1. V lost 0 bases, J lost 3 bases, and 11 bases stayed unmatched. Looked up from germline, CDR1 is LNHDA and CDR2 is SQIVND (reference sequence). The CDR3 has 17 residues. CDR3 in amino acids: CASSIDVQSDRSYEQYF. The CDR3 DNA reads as TGTGCCAGTAGTATAGATGTTCAGTCGGACAGGAGCTACGAGCAGTACTTC.

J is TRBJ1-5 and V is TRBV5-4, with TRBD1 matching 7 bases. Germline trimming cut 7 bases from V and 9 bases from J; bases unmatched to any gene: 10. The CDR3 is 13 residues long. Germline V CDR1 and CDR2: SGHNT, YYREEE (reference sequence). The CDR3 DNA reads TGTGCCAGCTACTTGACAGGGCGGCGGCCCCAGCATTTT. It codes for CASYLTGRRPQHF.

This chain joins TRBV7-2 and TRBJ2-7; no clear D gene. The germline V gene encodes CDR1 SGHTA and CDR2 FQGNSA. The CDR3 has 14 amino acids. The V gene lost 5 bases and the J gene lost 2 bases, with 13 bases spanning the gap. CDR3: CASSLKFLTYEQYF. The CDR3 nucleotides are TGTGCCAGCAGCCTAAAGTTTCTCACCTACGAGCAGTACTTC.

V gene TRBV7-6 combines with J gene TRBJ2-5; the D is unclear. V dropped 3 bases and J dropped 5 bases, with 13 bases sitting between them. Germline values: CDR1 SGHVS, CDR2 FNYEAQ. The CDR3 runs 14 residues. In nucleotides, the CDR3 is TGTGCCAGCAGCTTCAATCCGCCTAGGGAGACCCAGTACTTC. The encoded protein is CASSFNPPRETQYF.

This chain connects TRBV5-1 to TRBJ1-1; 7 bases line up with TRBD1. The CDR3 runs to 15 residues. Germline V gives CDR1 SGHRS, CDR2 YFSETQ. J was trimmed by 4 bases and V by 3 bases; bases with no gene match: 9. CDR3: CASSSPTGTSTEAFF. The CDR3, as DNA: TGCGCCAGCAGCTCGCCGACAGGGACGAGCACTGAAGCTTTCTTT.

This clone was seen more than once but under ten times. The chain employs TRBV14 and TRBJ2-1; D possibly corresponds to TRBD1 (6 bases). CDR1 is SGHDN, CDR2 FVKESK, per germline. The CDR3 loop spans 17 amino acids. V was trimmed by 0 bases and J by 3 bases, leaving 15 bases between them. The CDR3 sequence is CASSQDLGGGFYNEQFF. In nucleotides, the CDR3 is TGTGCCAGCAGCCAAGATTTAGGGGGTGGATTCTACAATGAGCAGTTCTTC.

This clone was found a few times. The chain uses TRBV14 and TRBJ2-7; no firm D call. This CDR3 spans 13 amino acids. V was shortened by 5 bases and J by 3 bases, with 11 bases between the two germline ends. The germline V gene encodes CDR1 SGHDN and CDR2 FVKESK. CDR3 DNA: TGTGCCAGCAGCGGTACAGTCAACTACGAGCAGTACTTC. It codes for CASSGTVNYEQYF. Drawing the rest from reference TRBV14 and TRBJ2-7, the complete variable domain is EAGVTQFPSHSVIEKGQTVTLRCDPISGHDNLYWYRRVMGKEIKFLLHFVKESKQDESGMPNNRFLAERTGGTYSTLKVQPAELEDSGVYFCASSGTVNYEQYFGPGTRLTVT.

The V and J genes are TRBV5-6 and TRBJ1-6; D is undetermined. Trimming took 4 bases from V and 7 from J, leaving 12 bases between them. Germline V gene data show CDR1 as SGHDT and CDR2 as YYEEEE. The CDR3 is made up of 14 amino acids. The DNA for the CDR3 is TGTGCCAGCAGCCAGGTGGATGCGAATTCACCCCTCCACTTT. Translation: CASSQVDANSPLHF.

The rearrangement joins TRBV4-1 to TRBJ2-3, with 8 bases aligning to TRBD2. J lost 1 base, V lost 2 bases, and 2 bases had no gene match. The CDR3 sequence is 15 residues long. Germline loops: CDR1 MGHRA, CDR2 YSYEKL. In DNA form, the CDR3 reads TGCGCCAGCAGCCAACTTAGCGGGGGCACAGATACGCAGTATTTT. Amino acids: CASSQLSGGTDTQYF.

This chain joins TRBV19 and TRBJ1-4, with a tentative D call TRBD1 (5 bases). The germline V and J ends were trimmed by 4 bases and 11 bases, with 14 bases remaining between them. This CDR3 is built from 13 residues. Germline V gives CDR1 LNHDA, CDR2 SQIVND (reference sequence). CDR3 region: CASSSGTDWKLFF. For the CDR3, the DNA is TGTGCCAGTAGTAGCGGGACTGACTGGAAACTGTTTTTT.

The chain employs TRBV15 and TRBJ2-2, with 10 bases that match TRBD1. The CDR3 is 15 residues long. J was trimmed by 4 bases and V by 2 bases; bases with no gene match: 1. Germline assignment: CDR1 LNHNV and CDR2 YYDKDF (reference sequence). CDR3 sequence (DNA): TGTGCCACCAGCAGAAGGGACAGGGGCACCGGGGAGCTGTTTTTT. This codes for CATSRRDRGTGELFF.